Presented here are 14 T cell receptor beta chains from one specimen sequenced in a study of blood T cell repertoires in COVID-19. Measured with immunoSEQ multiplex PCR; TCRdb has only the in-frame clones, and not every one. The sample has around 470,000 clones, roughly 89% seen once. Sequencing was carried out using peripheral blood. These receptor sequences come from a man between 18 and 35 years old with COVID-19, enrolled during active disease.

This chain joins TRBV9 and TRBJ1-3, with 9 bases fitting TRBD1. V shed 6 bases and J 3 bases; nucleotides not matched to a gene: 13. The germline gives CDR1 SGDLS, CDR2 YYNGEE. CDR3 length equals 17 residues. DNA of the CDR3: TGTGCCAGCACGCGGACAGGGGCCCCTAGGGTTGGAAACACCATATATTTT. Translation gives CASTRTGAPRVGNTIYF.

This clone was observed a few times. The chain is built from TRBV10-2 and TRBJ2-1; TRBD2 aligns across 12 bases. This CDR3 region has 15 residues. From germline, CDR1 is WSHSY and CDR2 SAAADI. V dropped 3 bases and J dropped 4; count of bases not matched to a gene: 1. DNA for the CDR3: TGCGCCAGCAGTGAAACTAGCGGGGGGTACAATGAGCAGTTCTTC. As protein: CASSETSGGYNEQFF.

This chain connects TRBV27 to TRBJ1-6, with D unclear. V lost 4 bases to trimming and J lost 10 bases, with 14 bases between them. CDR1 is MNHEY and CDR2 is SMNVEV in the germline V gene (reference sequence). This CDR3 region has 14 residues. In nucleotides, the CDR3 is TGTGCCAGCAGTTATCAGCCAGCGGGCTCACCCCTCCACTTT. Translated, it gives CASSYQPAGSPLHF.

DNA of the CDR3: TGTGCCAGCAGTGACTTCCGGTATACGCAGTATTTT. As protein: CASSDFRYTQYF. V gene TRBV2 combines with J gene TRBJ2-3; D is undetermined. This CDR3 region has 12 residues. V was trimmed by 3 bases and J by 7 bases, leaving 8 bases between them. CDR1 SNHLY and CDR2 FYNNEI come from the germline V gene.

The CDR3: CASSLFSGGNTGELFF. The CDR3 bases are TGCGCCAGCAGCTTGTTTAGCGGGGGGAACACCGGGGAGCTGTTTTTT. The V gene is TRBV5-1, the J gene TRBJ2-2; TRBD2 aligns across 9 bases. Per germline, CDR1 SGHRS and CDR2 YFSETQ. Trimming took 1 base from V and 1 from J; bases not matched to a gene: 2. The CDR3 extends over 16 amino acids. The entire variable domain, with the rest obtained from reference TRBV5-1 and TRBJ2-2, is as follows: KAGVTQTPRYLIKTRGQQVTLSCSPISGHRSVSWYQQTPGQGLQFLFEYFSETQRNKGNFPGRFSGRQFSNSRSEMNVSTLELGDSALYLCASSLFSGGNTGELFFGEGSRLTVL.

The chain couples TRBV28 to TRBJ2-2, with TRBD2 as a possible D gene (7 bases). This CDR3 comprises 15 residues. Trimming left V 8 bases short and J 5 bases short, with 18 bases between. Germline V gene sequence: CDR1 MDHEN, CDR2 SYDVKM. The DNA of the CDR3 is TGTGCCAGCGGTATCCGGGGGGCCCGGACCGGGGAGCTGTTTTTT. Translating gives CASGIRGARTGELFF. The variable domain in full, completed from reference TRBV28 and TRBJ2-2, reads DVKVTQSSRYLVKRTGEKVFLECVQDMDHENMFWYRQDPGLGLRLIYFSYDVKMKEKGDIPEGYSVSREKKERFSLILESASTNQTSMYLCASGIRGARTGELFFGEGSRLTVL.

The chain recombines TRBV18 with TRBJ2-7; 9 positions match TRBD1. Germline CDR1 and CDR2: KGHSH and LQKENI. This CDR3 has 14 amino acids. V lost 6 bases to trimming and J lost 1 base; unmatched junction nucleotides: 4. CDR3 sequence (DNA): TGTGCCAGCTCCGGGACAGGGAGATCCTACGAGCAGTACTTC. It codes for CASSGTGRSYEQYF.

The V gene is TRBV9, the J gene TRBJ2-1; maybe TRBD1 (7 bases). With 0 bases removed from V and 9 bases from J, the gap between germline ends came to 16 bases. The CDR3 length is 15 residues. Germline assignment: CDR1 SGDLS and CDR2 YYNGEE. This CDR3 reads CASSVVGRGTGEQFF. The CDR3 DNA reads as TGTGCCAGCAGCGTAGTGGGCAGGGGGACTGGTGAGCAGTTCTTC.

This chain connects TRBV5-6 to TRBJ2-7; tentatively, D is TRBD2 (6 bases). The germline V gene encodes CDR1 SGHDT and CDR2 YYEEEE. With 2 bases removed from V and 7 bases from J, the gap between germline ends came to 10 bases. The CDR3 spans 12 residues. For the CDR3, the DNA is TGTGCCAGCAGCTTCTCGGCGGGAGAGCAGTACTTC. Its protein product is CASSFSAGEQYF.

CDR3 protein: CASSWALAGTNEQFF. The CDR3 coding sequence is TGCGCCAGCAGCTGGGCCCTAGCGGGGACGAATGAGCAGTTCTTC. This chain joins TRBV5-1 and TRBJ2-1, with TRBD2 matching 9 bases. The germline V gene encodes CDR1 SGHRS and CDR2 YFSETQ. The ends lost 3 bases at V and 7 bases at J; junction bases unmatched: 8. This CDR3 is built from 15 residues.

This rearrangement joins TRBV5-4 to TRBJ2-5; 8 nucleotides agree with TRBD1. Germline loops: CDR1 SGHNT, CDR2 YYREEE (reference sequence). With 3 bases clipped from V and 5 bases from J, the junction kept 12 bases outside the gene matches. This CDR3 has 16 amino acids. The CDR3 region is CASSSDRAQSKETQYF. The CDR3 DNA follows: TGTGCCAGCAGCTCGGACAGGGCTCAATCTAAGGAGACCCAGTACTTC.

Here the CDR3 DNA reads TGTGCCAGCAGCTTAGTAGGGACAGGTTCGCACGAGCAGTACTTC. Encoded protein: CASSLVGTGSHEQYF. The chain joins TRBV11-2 to TRBJ2-7; 8 bases fit TRBD1. CDR3 length: 15 amino acids. From germline, CDR1 is SGHAT and CDR2 FQNNGV. With V trimmed by 1 base and J by 5 bases, 7 bases remained unmatched.

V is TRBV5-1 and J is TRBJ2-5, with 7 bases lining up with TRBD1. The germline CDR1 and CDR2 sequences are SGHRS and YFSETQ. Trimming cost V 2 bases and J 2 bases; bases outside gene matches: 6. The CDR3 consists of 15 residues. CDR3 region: CASSLPGRGQETQYF. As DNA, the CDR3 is TGCGCCAGCAGCTTACCCGGCAGGGGGCAAGAGACCCAGTACTTC.

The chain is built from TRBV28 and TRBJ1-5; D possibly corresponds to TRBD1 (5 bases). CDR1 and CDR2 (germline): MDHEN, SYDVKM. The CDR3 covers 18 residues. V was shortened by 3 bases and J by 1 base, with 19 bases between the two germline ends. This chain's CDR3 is CASSFPPLGLWSNQPQHF. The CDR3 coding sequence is TGTGCCAGCAGTTTCCCGCCATTGGGGCTTTGGAGCAATCAGCCCCAGCATTTT.